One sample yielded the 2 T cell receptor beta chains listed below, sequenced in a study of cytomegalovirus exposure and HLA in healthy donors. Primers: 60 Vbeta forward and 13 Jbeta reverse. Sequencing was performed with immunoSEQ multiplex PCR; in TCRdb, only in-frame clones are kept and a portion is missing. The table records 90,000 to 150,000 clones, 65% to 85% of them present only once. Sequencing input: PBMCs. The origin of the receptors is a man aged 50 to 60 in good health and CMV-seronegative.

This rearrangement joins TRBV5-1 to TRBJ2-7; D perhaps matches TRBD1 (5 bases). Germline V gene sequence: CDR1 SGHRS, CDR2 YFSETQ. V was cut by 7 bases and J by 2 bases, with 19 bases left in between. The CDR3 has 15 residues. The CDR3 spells CASLYGPPGPYEQYF. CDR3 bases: TGCGCCAGCCTTTACGGTCCCCCAGGGCCCTACGAGCAGTACTTC.

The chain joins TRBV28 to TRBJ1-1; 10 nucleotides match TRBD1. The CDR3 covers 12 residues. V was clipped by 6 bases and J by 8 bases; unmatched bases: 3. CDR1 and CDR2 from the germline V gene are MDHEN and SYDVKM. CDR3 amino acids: CASRETGGEAFF. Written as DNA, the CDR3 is TGTGCCAGCAGAGAGACAGGGGGCGAAGCTTTCTTT.